This T cell receptor beta chain came from a study of blood T cell repertoires in COVID-19. For the study at large: Acute-phase and convalescent COVID-19 samples originated in the United States, Italy and Spain. T cells, B-cell-depleted T cells, or PBMCs supplied cDNA or gDNA.

Germline lookup yields CDR1 SGHRS and CDR2 YFSETQ. The V segment lost 0 bases and the J segment 4 bases; nucleotides outside the gene matches: 2. CDR3 length: 15 amino acids. As handled by the study authors: Reference gene primer amplification in the assay estimated nucleated cell counts. This table comes from immunoSEQ multiplex PCR, and its TCRdb copy is limited to in-frame clones, with some not included. That table gives V, J and clone size, and the DNA gave D and trimming. The data contain approximately 500,000 clones, roughly 91% of them seen just once; the ten biggest clones take up around 7.8%.

The sample taken for sequencing was peripheral blood. The chain uses TRBV5-1 and TRBJ2-2; 8 bases agree with TRBD1. This TCR derives from a woman in her forties or fifties with COVID-19, enrolled during active disease. CDR3 loop: CASSLGGQVTGELFF. The CDR3 bases are TGCGCCAGCAGCTTGGGGGGACAGGTCACCGGGGAGCTGTTTTTT.